A single sample gave rise to the 4 T cell receptor beta chains below, sequenced in a study of T cells after yellow fever vaccination. TCRdb re-called the 5' RACE reads through MiXCR, storing one row per CDR3 protein. This table holds a few hundred thousand distinct CDR3 sequences, about 4.5% found once. The specimen comprised PBMCs, sampled 15 days after the yellow fever booster vaccination. These receptors were collected from a man aged 18 to 29 who received the YFV17D yellow fever vaccine.

V is TRBV27 and J is TRBJ2-7; tentatively, D is TRBD1 (6 bases). Trimming left V 4 bases short and J 3 bases short, with 13 bases between. The CDR3 totals 14 residues. Per germline, CDR1 MNHEY and CDR2 SMNVEV (reference sequence). Written as DNA, the CDR3 is TGTGCCAGCAGTTCGACGGGGACACTCTACGAGCAGTACGTC. It codes for CASSSTGTLYEQYV.

This clonotype was detected only a few times. J is TRBJ2-5 and V is TRBV6-1; no clear D gene. CDR1 and CDR2 from the germline V gene are MNHNS and SASEGT. Trimming pared 7 bases from V and 2 bases from J, leaving 8 bases between. CDR3 length: 12 amino acids. The CDR3: CASTVFQETQYF. The CDR3 DNA follows: TGTGCCAGCACGGTATTTCAAGAGACCCAGTACTTC.

This clonotype was seen more than once but under ten times. The chain is built from TRBV7-2 and TRBJ1-5, with D hard to call. The CDR3 consists of 17 residues. V lost 2 bases, J lost 2 bases, and 16 bases lay in between. Germline CDR1 SGHTA, CDR2 FQGNSA. This CDR3 reads CASSLWVAAWGNQPQHF. DNA of the CDR3: TGTGCCAGCAGCTTATGGGTGGCAGCCTGGGGCAATCAGCCCCAGCATTTT. Supplemented by reference TRBV7-2 and TRBJ1-5, the full variable domain reads GAGVSQSPSNKVTEKGKDVELRCDPISGHTALYWYRQSLGQGLEFLIYFQGNSAPDKSGLPSDRFSAERTGGSVSTLTIQRTQQEDSAVYLCASSLWVAAWGNQPQHFGDGTRLSIL.

This chain joins TRBV7-3 and TRBJ2-5; no definite D call. Trimming removed 5 bases at V and 4 bases at J, with 14 bases between. Germline loops: CDR1 SGHTA, CDR2 FQGTGA. This CDR3 has 14 residues. CDR3 in amino acids: CASSPRASRETQYF. CDR3 nucleotides: TGTGCCAGCAGCCCACGGGCCTCCCGAGAGACCCAGTACTTC.